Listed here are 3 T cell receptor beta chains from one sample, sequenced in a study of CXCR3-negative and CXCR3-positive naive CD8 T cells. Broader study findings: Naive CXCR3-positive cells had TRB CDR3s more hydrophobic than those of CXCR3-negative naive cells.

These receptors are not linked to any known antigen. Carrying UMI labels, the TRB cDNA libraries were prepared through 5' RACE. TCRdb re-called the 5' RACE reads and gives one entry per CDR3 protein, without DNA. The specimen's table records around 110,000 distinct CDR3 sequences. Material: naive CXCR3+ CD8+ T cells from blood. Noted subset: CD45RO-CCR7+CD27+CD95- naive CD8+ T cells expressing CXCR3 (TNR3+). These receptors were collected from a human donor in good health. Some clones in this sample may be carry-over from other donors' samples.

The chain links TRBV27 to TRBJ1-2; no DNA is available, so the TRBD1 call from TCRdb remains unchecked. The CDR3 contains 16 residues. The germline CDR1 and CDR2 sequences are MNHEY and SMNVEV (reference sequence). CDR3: CARTPWHTDRACGYTF.

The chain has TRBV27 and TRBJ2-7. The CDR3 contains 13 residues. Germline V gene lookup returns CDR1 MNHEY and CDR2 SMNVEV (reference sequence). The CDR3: CASSPMNRDEQYF.

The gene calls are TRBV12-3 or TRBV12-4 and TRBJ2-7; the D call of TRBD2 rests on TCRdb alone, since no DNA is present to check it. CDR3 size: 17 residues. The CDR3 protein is CASSPGLAGDGELEQYF.